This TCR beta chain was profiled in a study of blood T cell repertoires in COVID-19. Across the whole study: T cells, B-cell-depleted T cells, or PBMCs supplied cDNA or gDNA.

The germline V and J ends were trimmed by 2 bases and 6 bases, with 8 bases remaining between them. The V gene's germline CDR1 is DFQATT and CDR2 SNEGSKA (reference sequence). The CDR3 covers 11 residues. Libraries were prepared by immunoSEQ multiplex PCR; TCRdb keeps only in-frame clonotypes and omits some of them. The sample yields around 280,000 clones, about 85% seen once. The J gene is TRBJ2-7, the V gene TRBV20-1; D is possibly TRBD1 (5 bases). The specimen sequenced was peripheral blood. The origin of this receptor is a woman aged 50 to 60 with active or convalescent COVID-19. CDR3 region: CSARQGPEQYF. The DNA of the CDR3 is TGCAGTGCTAGACAGGGCCCCGAGCAGTACTTC.